These 10 T cell receptor beta chains originate from one sample sequenced in a study of cytomegalovirus exposure and HLA in healthy donors. The PCR ran on 60 Vbeta and 13 Jbeta primers. Sequencing was performed with immunoSEQ multiplex PCR; in TCRdb, only in-frame clones are kept and a portion is missing. The repertoire has some 170,000 clones, 70% to 80% of them found once; the top ten carry around 1.5%. Material: PBMCs. The receptors derive from a man aged 60 to 75 in good health and CMV-seronegative.

This sequence joins TRBV30 and TRBJ2-2; possibly TRBD2 for D (6 bases). This CDR3 has 14 amino acids. The V and J ends lost 5 bases and 6 bases respectively, with 16 bases between them. CDR1 and CDR2 from the germline V gene are GTSNPN and SVGIG (reference sequence). As DNA, the CDR3 is TGTGCCTGGGGGTGGACTATATATCCCGGGGAGCTGTTTTTT. This sequence encodes CAWGWTIYPGELFF.

V usage is TRBV5-1 and J usage is TRBJ2-7, with TRBD1 matching 7 bases. V dropped 0 bases and J dropped 1; count of bases not matched to a gene: 4. In germline, CDR1 is SGHRS, CDR2 YFSETQ. This CDR3 contains 15 residues. This CDR3 is CASSLAGTVSYEQYF. The CDR3 region has the DNA TGCGCCAGCAGCTTGGCCGGGACAGTTTCCTACGAGCAGTACTTC. The whole variable domain, remainder taken from reference TRBV5-1 and TRBJ2-7, is KAGVTQTPRYLIKTRGQQVTLSCSPISGHRSVSWYQQTPGQGLQFLFEYFSETQRNKGNFPGRFSGRQFSNSRSEMNVSTLELGDSALYLCASSLAGTVSYEQYFGPGTRLTVT.

This rearrangement joins TRBV28 to TRBJ2-4, with TRBD1 matching 7 bases. Germline V gene data show CDR1 as MDHEN and CDR2 as SYDVKM. With V trimmed by 6 bases and J by 9 bases, 23 bases remained unmatched. The length of the CDR3 is 18 residues. CDR3 amino acids: CASRPTPRDSPRTSIQYF. CDR3 sequence (DNA): TGTGCCAGCAGGCCTACCCCCCGGGACAGCCCACGGACAAGCATTCAGTACTTC.

The chain joins TRBV28 to TRBJ1-1, with D unresolved. Trimming removed 6 bases at V and 4 bases at J, with 12 bases between. The CDR3 has 13 amino acids. Germline loops: CDR1 MDHEN, CDR2 SYDVKM. The CDR3: CASSRSWATEAFF. In DNA form, the CDR3 reads TGTGCCAGCAGCCGGTCTTGGGCCACTGAAGCTTTCTTT. The entire variable domain, with the rest obtained from reference TRBV28 and TRBJ1-1, is as follows: DVKVTQSSRYLVKRTGEKVFLECVQDMDHENMFWYRQDPGLGLRLIYFSYDVKMKEKGDIPEGYSVSREKKERFSLILESASTNQTSMYLCASSRSWATEAFFGQGTRLTVV.

The chain is built from TRBV27 and TRBJ2-7; 8 nucleotides line up with TRBD1. The junction had 8 bases not matched to a gene; V was cut back by 5 bases and J by 2 bases. The CDR3 totals 15 residues. The germline CDR1 and CDR2 sequences are MNHEY and SMNVEV (reference sequence). The CDR3 here is CASSQKTGATYEQYF. The CDR3 DNA reads as TGTGCCAGCAGTCAGAAGACAGGGGCCACCTACGAGCAGTACTTC.

This clone was seen a few times. The chain carries TRBV19 and TRBJ2-1; 14 bases are a match to TRBD2. Looked up from germline, CDR1 is LNHDA and CDR2 is SQIVND (reference sequence). This CDR3 region has 16 residues. The trim removed 6 bases at V and 6 bases at J, leaving 7 bases unmatched. CDR3 amino acids: CASRPTSGRALNEQFF. CDR3 sequence (DNA): TGTGCCAGTAGGCCGACTAGCGGGAGGGCCCTCAATGAGCAGTTCTTC.

With regard to this clone: Germline and junction disagree at one end, which may indicate a read error. The chain uses TRBV7-9 and TRBJ2-7; D gene unclear. The CDR3 covers 12 residues. CDR1 and CDR2 from the germline V gene are SEHNR and FQNEAQ (reference sequence). For the CDR3, the DNA is TGTTCCAGCAGCCCCAGTGCCTACGAGCAGTACTTC. Translation gives CSSSPSAYEQYF.

This rearrangement joins TRBV18 to TRBJ1-3; TRBD1 matches 8 bases. Losses at the gene ends were 4 bases for V and 2 bases for J; bases not matched to a gene: 13. From germline, CDR1 is KGHSH and CDR2 LQKENI. CDR3 length: 18 residues. The CDR3 here is CASSLLTARTGPGNTIYF. For the CDR3, the DNA is TGTGCCAGCTCACTTTTGACGGCCCGGACAGGGCCTGGAAACACCATATATTTT.

This rearrangement joins TRBV29-1 to TRBJ1-5, with D tentatively TRBD1 (5 bases). The germline V and J ends were trimmed by 4 bases and 0 bases, with 10 bases remaining between them. Germline V lookup: CDR1 SQVTM, CDR2 ANQGSEA. This CDR3 is 14 amino acids long. The CDR3 region is CSVGGTNSNQPQHF. The CDR3 nucleotides read TGCAGCGTTGGTGGGACTAATAGCAATCAGCCCCAGCATTTT. Full variable domain (rest looked up from reference TRBV29-1 and TRBJ1-5): SAVISQKPSRDICQRGTSLTIQCQVDSQVTMMFWYRQQPGQSLTLIATANQGSEATYESGFVIDKFPISRPNLTFSTLTVSNMSPEDSSIYLCSVGGTNSNQPQHFGDGTRLSIL.

The V gene is TRBV6-1, the J gene TRBJ2-7, with 8 positions matching TRBD1. There are 14 residues in the CDR3. Germline V CDR1 and CDR2: MNHNS, SASEGT. J lost 3 bases, V lost 6 bases, and 7 bases had no gene match. In nucleotides, the CDR3 is TGTGCCAGCAGCCTCCGGGACAGGCACTACGAGCAGTACTTC. Its translation is CASSLRDRHYEQYF.